The clone carrying this T cell receptor (beta chain) was counted ten times or more. The data were obtained in a study of glioma-infiltrating T cells. The iRepertoire nested amplicon-rescue multiplex PCR amplified TCR alpha and beta CDR3s from RNA. TCRdb re-called the multiplex PCR reads with MiXCR, one entry per CDR3 protein. Found here are around 90,000 distinct CDR3 sequences, approximately 40% of them singletons; the top ten hold more than 30%. After removal of 6 bases from V and 2 bases from J, the junction contained 5 bases not matched to a gene. Germline V gene data show CDR1 as DFQATT and CDR2 as SNEGSKA (reference sequence). The CDR3 is made up of 13 amino acids.

The clonotype originates from a human donor with low-grade glioma or glioblastoma, undergoing nonglioma brain surgery, or in good health (not recorded which). Sequencing input: glioma tissue, nonneoplastic brain tissue, or PBMCs (not recorded which). This sequence joins TRBV20-1 and TRBJ2-3; 7 bases line up with TRBD1. The DNA of the CDR3 is TGCAGTGCGTGGACAGGACCCACAGATACGCAGTATTTT. This sequence encodes CSAWTGPTDTQYF.